This entry lists 29 T cell receptor beta chains sequenced from one sample in a study of blood T cell repertoires in COVID-19 (dated by TCRdb to about 2020). Libraries were constructed by the immunoSEQ multiplex PCR assay. The table comes from immuneACCESS by way of TCRdb, which keeps in-frame sequences with V and J called. Part of the clones is missing from these tables; in studies checked, under half for an unresolved V gene and the rest for unknown reasons. The sample has about 71,000 clones on record, roughly nine tenths of them singletons. 5.1% of the sample is held by the ten biggest clonotypes. Sequenced material: peripheral blood. Receptors were obtained from a woman under 30 with acute or convalescent COVID-19.

V and J are TRBV12-3 or TRBV12-4 and TRBJ2-7; tentative D call: TRBD1 (6 bases). The CDR3 spans 13 residues. The ends were cut back, 8 bases at V and 0 bases at J, with 11 bases in the middle. This CDR3 reads CASGGQSSYEQYF. Written as DNA, the CDR3 is TGTGCCAGCGGGGGCCAAAGCTCCTACGAGCAGTACTTC.

This clone was observed a handful of times. The chain joins TRBV2 to TRBJ2-1; TRBD1 matches at 7 bases. This CDR3 is 15 amino acids long. Trimming took 6 bases from V and 5 from J; bases not matched to a gene: 10. CDR1 SNHLY and CDR2 FYNNEI come from the germline V gene. CDR3 DNA: TGTGCCAGCAGGGAACTACAGGGGAGCAACAATGAGCAGTTCTTC. Encoded protein: CASRELQGSNNEQFF.

J is TRBJ2-1 and V is TRBV19, with 10 bases aligning to TRBD2. This CDR3 region has 15 residues. The ends lost 7 bases at V and 4 bases at J; junction bases unmatched: 7. Germline CDR1 LNHDA, CDR2 SQIVND (reference sequence). As DNA, the CDR3 is TGTGCCAGTACCATAGCGGGAGGAGTGTACAATGAGCAGTTCTTC. Protein: CASTIAGGVYNEQFF.

The genes are TRBV5-6 and TRBJ1-1, with D tentatively TRBD1 (5 bases). Trimming took off 2 bases at V and 6 bases at J, with 8 bases between the two ends. This CDR3 region has 12 residues. CDR1 and CDR2 from the germline V gene are SGHDT and YYEEEE. The CDR3 sequence is CASSFTGAEAFF. CDR3 nucleotides: TGTGCCAGCAGCTTTACGGGGGCTGAAGCTTTCTTT.

The chain carries TRBV9 and TRBJ2-5, with TRBD2 identical over 13 bases. The CDR3 covers 15 residues. V was pared by 2 bases and J by 7 bases, with 5 bases of the junction left unmatched. Germline CDR1 is SGDLS and CDR2 is YYNGEE. The CDR3 region has the DNA TGTGCCAGCAGCGTCGGGACTAGCGGGGTAGGGACCCAGTACTTC. It codes for CASSVGTSGVGTQYF.

The V and J genes are TRBV27 and TRBJ1-1; no firm D call. The CDR3 is 13 amino acids. The V and J ends lost 2 bases and 1 base respectively, with 5 bases between them. Germline V CDR1 and CDR2: MNHEY, SMNVEV (reference sequence). The CDR3 sequence is CASSLNRNTEAFF. The CDR3 nucleotides read TGTGCCAGCAGTTTAAATCGGAACACTGAAGCTTTCTTT.

The rearrangement uses TRBV28 and TRBJ2-7; 7 bases agree with TRBD1. The CDR3 totals 16 residues. Trimming removed 5 bases from V and 1 base from J; junction bases left unmatched: 11. Per germline, CDR1 MDHEN and CDR2 SYDVKM. The CDR3 loop reads CASSLRGQLGSYEQYF. The CDR3, as DNA: TGTGCCAGCAGTCTACGGGGACAGCTAGGATCCTACGAGCAGTACTTC.

The chain joins TRBV6-1 to TRBJ1-2, with a weak D call TRBD1 (5 bases). Germline CDR1 and CDR2: MNHNS and SASEGT. The CDR3 loop spans 15 amino acids. The V end was cut by 0 bases, the J end by 7 bases, with 15 bases between. The CDR3 region is CASSEALAGGRGYTF. In nucleotides, the CDR3 is TGTGCCAGCAGTGAAGCGCTGGCGGGGGGACGTGGCTACACCTTC.

This clone was detected only once. V gene TRBV6-5 combines with J gene TRBJ1-2; 7 bases fit TRBD1. The CDR3 runs 13 residues. Trimming took 10 bases from V and 5 from J; bases not matched to a gene: 10. Germline V gives CDR1 MNHEY, CDR2 SVGAGI. CDR3 nucleotides: TGTGCCACAGAGGACAGGCTTTCATATGGCTACACCTTC. Translation gives CATEDRLSYGYTF.

The chain employs TRBV28 and TRBJ1-3; possible D gene TRBD1, 6 bases. V lost 1 base and J lost 2, with 15 bases in between. The CDR3 loop spans 17 amino acids. CDR1 and CDR2 (germline): MDHEN, SYDVKM. CDR3 protein: CASSLLTGTTPGNTIYF. The CDR3 region has the DNA TGTGCCAGCAGTTTATTAACAGGGACGACCCCTGGAAACACCATATATTTT.

This chain connects TRBV2 to TRBJ1-1, with a possible D match to TRBD1 (5 bases). CDR1 and CDR2 (germline): SNHLY, FYNNEI. This CDR3 spans 17 amino acids. Trimming stripped 3 bases from V and 1 base from J, with 18 bases between. The CDR3 DNA reads TGTGCCAGCAGTGACTTTCTTCCCGACAGCAGGAACACTGAAGCTTTCTTT. Its protein product is CASSDFLPDSRNTEAFF.

This chain joins TRBV6-5 and TRBJ1-2; TRBD1 aligns across 10 bases. The CDR3 extends over 14 amino acids. Germline loops: CDR1 MNHEY, CDR2 SVGAGI. The junction had 6 bases not matched to a gene; V was cut back by 6 bases and J by 5 bases. CDR3: CASRSPGQGYGYTF. The CDR3 nucleotides are TGTGCCAGCAGGTCCCCGGGACAGGGGTATGGCTACACCTTC.

The chain combines TRBV7-2 with TRBJ1-1; D may be TRBD1 (5 bases). Trimming took off 5 bases at V and 2 bases at J, with 12 bases between the two ends. Germline CDR1 and CDR2: SGHTA and FQGNSA. CDR3 size: 14 residues. The CDR3 coding sequence is TGTGCCAGCAGCCCACGGGACTTTAACACTGAAGCTTTCTTT. Translating it yields CASSPRDFNTEAFF.

The gene calls are TRBV4-1 and TRBJ2-1; 16 bases are a match to TRBD2. CDR3 length: 18 residues. The ends lost 6 bases at V and 1 base at J; junction bases unmatched: 6. Germline V gives CDR1 MGHRA, CDR2 YSYEKL. CDR3 amino acids: CASSRGLAGGRSYNEQFF. CDR3 DNA sequence: TGCGCCAGCAGTCGGGGACTAGCGGGGGGGCGGTCCTACAATGAGCAGTTCTTC.

The V call is TRBV27, the J call TRBJ2-7, with D perhaps TRBD1 (6 bases). The germline V and J ends were trimmed by 6 bases and 3 bases, with 12 bases remaining between them. The germline V gene has CDR1 MNHEY and CDR2 SMNVEV (reference sequence). The CDR3 is 13 residues long. DNA of the CDR3: TGTGCCAGCAGCGACAGGTCAGGCTACGAGCAGTACTTC. This sequence encodes CASSDRSGYEQYF.

V usage is TRBV10-2 and J usage is TRBJ2-5, with 11 nucleotides matching TRBD2. The CDR3 sequence is 13 residues long. V gave up 4 bases and J gave up 6 bases; unmatched junction bases: 1. Germline assignment: CDR1 WSHSY and CDR2 SAAADI. The CDR3 DNA is TGCGCCAGCAGTGTAGCGGGGGGGCAGACCCAGTACTTC. This gives the protein CASSVAGGQTQYF.

This chain joins TRBV6-5 and TRBJ1-1, with D tentatively TRBD1 (5 bases). The CDR3 sequence is 14 residues long. Trimming removed 5 bases from V and 1 base from J, with 11 bases in between. The germline V gene encodes CDR1 MNHEY and CDR2 SVGAGI. The CDR3 here is CASSRGRRNTEAFF. CDR3 nucleotides: TGTGCCAGCAGTCGGGGGAGGAGGAACACTGAAGCTTTCTTT.

The count of this clone is one. The genes are TRBV28 and TRBJ1-6, with 8 bases aligning to TRBD1. CDR1 and CDR2 (germline): MDHEN, SYDVKM. V shed 6 bases and J 10 bases; nucleotides not matched to a gene: 8. The CDR3 spans 14 residues. CDR3 coding DNA: TGTGCCAGCAGGCAAGACAGGGGTATCTCACCCCTCCACTTT. Protein: CASRQDRGISPLHF. Using reference TRBV28 and TRBJ1-6 for the parts outside the CDR3, the full variable domain is DVKVTQSSRYLVKRTGEKVFLECVQDMDHENMFWYRQDPGLGLRLIYFSYDVKMKEKGDIPEGYSVSREKKERFSLILESASTNQTSMYLCASRQDRGISPLHFGNGTRLTVT.

This sequence joins TRBV11-2 and TRBJ2-1; a weak D match, TRBD2 (6 bases). The CDR3 has 14 residues. Germline-derived CDR1 and CDR2 are SGHAT and FQNNGV. V lost 5 bases and J lost 9, with 17 bases in between. In DNA form, the CDR3 reads TGTGCCAGCAGCCCCACCCCGGGGCGGGGTGAGCAGTTCTTC. Translation: CASSPTPGRGEQFF. Variable domain in full (rest from reference TRBV11-2 and TRBJ2-1): EAGVAQSPRYKIIEKRQSVAFWCNPISGHATLYWYQQILGQGPKLLIQFQNNGVVDDSQLPKDRFSAERLKGVDSTLKIQPAKLEDSAVYLCASSPTPGRGEQFFGPGTRLTVL.

The V gene is TRBV5-6, the J gene TRBJ2-1, with TRBD2 matching over 7 bases. The CDR3 runs to 12 residues. The V and J ends lost 3 bases and 9 bases, in that order; junction bases with no gene match: 3. Germline-derived CDR1 and CDR2 are SGHDT and YYEEEE. In DNA form, the CDR3 reads TGTGCCAGCAGCTATAGCGGGTTTGAGCAGTTCTTC. It specifies CASSYSGFEQFF.

V and J are TRBV19 and TRBJ1-2, with D perhaps matching TRBD1 (5 bases). The V gene's germline CDR1 is LNHDA and CDR2 SQIVND (reference sequence). Trimming took off 1 base at V and 5 bases at J, with 17 bases between the two ends. This CDR3 is built from 16 residues. CDR3 amino acids: CASSIVDSLKLYGYTF. As DNA, the CDR3 is TGTGCCAGTAGTATAGTCGACAGCCTGAAATTATATGGCTACACCTTC.

This chain joins TRBV4-1 and TRBJ1-5, with TRBD1 as a possible D gene (6 bases). V was pared by 4 bases and J by 3 bases, with 13 bases between. Germline CDR1 and CDR2: MGHRA and YSYEKL. The CDR3 contains 15 residues. Here the CDR3 reads CASSPTGTTNQPQHF. CDR3 bases: TGCGCCAGCAGCCCTACAGGGACTACCAATCAGCCCCAGCATTTT.

The genes are TRBV4-1 and TRBJ2-1; D is perhaps TRBD2 (6 bases). Germline V gives CDR1 MGHRA, CDR2 YSYEKL. The CDR3 has 17 residues. V lost 0 bases to trimming and J lost 3 bases, with 15 bases between them. The CDR3 here is CASSQDGVGGSYNEQFF. CDR3 in DNA: TGCGCCAGCAGCCAAGATGGGGTTGGGGGGAGCTACAATGAGCAGTTCTTC.

This clone occurred a few times. The chain has TRBV5-4 and TRBJ1-2, with a possible D match to TRBD1 (5 bases). The V gene's germline CDR1 is SGHNT and CDR2 YYREEE (reference sequence). Deletions cut 2 bases from V and 6 bases from J, with 11 bases between. The CDR3 loop spans 13 amino acids. The CDR3 DNA is TGTGCCAGCAGCTTCGAAACAGGCAATGGCTACACCTTC. This gives the protein CASSFETGNGYTF.

This chain links TRBV7-6 with TRBJ2-3; 8 positions match TRBD1. The V gene end was trimmed by 2 bases and the J gene end by 10 bases; junction bases not matched to a gene: 2. Germline CDR1 reads SGHVS; CDR2 reads FNYEAQ. The CDR3 extends over 12 amino acids. DNA of the CDR3: TGTGCCAGCAGCTTACTACAGGGGGCGCAGTATTTT. Its translation: CASSLLQGAQYF.

The gene calls are TRBV6-2 or TRBV6-3 and TRBJ1-1, with 8 positions matching TRBD1. Unmatched junction bases numbered 2, after V lost 0 bases and J lost 2 bases. CDR3 length: 15 residues. CDR1 is MNHEY, CDR2 SVGEGT, per germline. The chain's CDR3 is CASSYSGQGNTEAFF. CDR3 in DNA: TGTGCCAGCAGTTACTCCGGACAGGGAAACACTGAAGCTTTCTTT.

The chain's CDR3 is CASSYRTGGFQPQHF. The CDR3 bases are TGTGCCAGCAGTTACAGGACAGGGGGCTTTCAGCCCCAGCATTTT. The chain recombines TRBV28 with TRBJ1-5; 11 nucleotides match TRBD1. The length of the CDR3 is 15 residues. CDR1 and CDR2 (germline): MDHEN, SYDVKM. The J segment lost 6 bases and the V segment lost 4 bases, leaving 5 bases of the junction unmatched.

J is TRBJ2-6 and V is TRBV19, with D maybe TRBD2 (5 bases). The CDR3 loop spans 16 amino acids. V shed 3 bases and J shed 0 bases, with 9 bases lying between them. Germline V CDR1 and CDR2: LNHDA, SQIVND (reference sequence). The CDR3 DNA reads TGTGCCAGTAGTATTCGGGAAGCCTCTGGGGCCAACGTCCTGACTTTC. It is translated as CASSIREASGANVLTF.

The rearrangement joins TRBV11-2 to TRBJ2-1, with D perhaps TRBD1 (6 bases). The germline gives CDR1 SGHAT, CDR2 FQNNGV. V shed 7 bases and J shed 1 base, with 20 bases lying between them. This CDR3 is built from 17 residues. Here the CDR3 DNA reads TGTGCCAGCACCGTGACCATCTCGGACAGTTCCTACAATGAGCAGTTCTTC. This gives the protein CASTVTISDSSYNEQFF.